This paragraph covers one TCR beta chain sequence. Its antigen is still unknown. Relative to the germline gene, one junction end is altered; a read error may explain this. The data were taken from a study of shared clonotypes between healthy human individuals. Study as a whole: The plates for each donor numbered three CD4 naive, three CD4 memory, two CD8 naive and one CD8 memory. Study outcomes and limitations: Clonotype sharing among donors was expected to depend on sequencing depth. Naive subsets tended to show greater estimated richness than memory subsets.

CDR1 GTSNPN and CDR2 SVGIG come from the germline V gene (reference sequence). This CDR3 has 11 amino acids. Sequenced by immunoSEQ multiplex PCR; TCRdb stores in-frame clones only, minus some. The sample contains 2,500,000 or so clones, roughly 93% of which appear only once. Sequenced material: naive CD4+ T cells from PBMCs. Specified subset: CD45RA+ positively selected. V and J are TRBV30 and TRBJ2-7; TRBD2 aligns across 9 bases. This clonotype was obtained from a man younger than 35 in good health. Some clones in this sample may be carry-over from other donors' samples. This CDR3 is CAWNSASGAHF. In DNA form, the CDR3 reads TGTGCCTGGAATTCGGCTAGCGGGGCACACTTC.